The clone carrying this TCR beta chain has only one observation. This entry is derived from a study of blood T cell repertoires in COVID-19. Across the whole study: Sites across the United States, Italy and Spain contributed samples from acute and convalescent COVID-19. PBMCs, B-cell-depleted T cells, or T cells provided the cDNA or gDNA that made up the material.

There are 14 residues in the CDR3. Trimming stripped 7 bases from V and 2 bases from J, with 15 bases between. Germline loops: CDR1 LNHDA, CDR2 SQIVND (reference sequence). In the study's own analysis: Using reference gene primer amplification, nucleated cell counts were estimated. Data came from immunoSEQ multiplex PCR; TCRdb stores just in-frame clones and leaves some out. The D gene and trimming were derived from the DNA, and the V and J assignments and clone size from that table. In the table there are nearly 40,000 clones, around 80% of which are singletons. The chain combines TRBV19 with TRBJ2-7, with a weak D call TRBD2 (6 bases). The sequence was collected from a man older than 75 with active or convalescent COVID-19. What was sequenced was peripheral blood. In DNA form, the CDR3 reads TGTGCCAGTAAAACTCAGACGGGGGCCTACGAGCAGTACTTC. It codes for CASKTQTGAYEQYF.